This paragraph covers one T cell receptor beta chain sequence. The antigen remains unidentified. The CDR3 has 15 residues. Trimming removed 3 bases at V and 0 bases at J, with 12 bases between. Per germline, CDR1 SNHLY and CDR2 FYNNEI. Naive CD8 cells comprised CD45RO-negative, CCR7-positively selected cells, excluding terminally differentiated effector memory CD45RA+ cells. The data were obtained in a study of shared clonotypes between healthy human individuals. General study findings and limits: Larger richness was generally estimated for naive than memory subsets.

The assay was immunoSEQ multiplex PCR, and TCRdb's table has in-frame clones only and misses some. This sample has roughly 2.1 million clones, with about 92% found just once. This chain joins TRBV2 and TRBJ2-7; the D is unclear. The receptor comes from a man aged 18 to 30 in good health. Some clones in this sample may be carry-over from other donors' samples. Sequenced input: naive CD8+ T cells from PBMCs. In nucleotides, the CDR3 is TGTGCCAGCAGTGAGGAAGGGAACAGCTCCTACGAGCAGTACTTC. It yields the protein CASSEEGNSSYEQYF.